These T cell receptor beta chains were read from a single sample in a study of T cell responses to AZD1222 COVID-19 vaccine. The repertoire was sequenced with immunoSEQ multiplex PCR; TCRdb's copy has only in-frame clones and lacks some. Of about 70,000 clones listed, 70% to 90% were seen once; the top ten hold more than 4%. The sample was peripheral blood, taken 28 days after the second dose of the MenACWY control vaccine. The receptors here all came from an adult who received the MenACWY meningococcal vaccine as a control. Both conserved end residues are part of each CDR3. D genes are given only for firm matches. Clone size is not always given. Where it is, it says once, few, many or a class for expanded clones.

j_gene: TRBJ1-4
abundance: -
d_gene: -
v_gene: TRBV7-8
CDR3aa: CASSFSGGTRGEKLFF
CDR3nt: TGTGCCAGCAGCTTTAGCGGGGGGACAAGAGGTGAAAAACTGTTTTTT

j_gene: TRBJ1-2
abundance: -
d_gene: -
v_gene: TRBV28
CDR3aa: CASSLPTGTRRYTF
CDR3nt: TGTGCCAGCAGCCTACCCACCGGGACACGGAGGTACACCTTC

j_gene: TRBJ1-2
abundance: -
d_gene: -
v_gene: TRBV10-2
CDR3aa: CASSESGSYGYTF
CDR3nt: TGCGCCAGCAGTGAGTCGGGCAGCTATGGCTACACCTTC

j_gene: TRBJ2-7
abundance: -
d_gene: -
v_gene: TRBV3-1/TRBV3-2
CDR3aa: CASSQVGGSYEQYF
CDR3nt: TGTGCCAGCAGCCAAGTAGGGGGCTCCTACGAGCAGTACTTC

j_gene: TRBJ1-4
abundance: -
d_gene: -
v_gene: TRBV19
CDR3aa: CASKAGEKLFF
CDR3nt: TGTGCCAGTAAGGCGGGTGAAAAACTGTTTTTT

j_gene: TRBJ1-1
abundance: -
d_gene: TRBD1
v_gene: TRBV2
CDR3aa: CASSEPGQMNTEAFF
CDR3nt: TGTGCCAGCAGTGAACCGGGACAGATGAACACTGAAGCTTTCTTT

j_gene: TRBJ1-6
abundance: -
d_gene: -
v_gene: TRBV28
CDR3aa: CASSLTRDTVFTLHF
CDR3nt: TGTGCCAGCAGTTTAACCCGGGACACCGTATTCACCCTCCACTTT

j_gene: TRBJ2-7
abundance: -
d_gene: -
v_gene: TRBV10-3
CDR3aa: CAISESGGYEQYF
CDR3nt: TGTGCCATCAGTGAGTCTGGGGGATACGAGCAGTACTTC

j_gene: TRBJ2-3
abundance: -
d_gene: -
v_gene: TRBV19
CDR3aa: CASTASTGRDTQYF
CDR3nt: TGTGCCAGTACCGCGAGTACAGGGAGAGATACGCAGTATTTT

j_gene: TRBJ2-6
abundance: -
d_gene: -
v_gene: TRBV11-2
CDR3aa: CASSYATAGANVLTF
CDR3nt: TGTGCCAGCAGTTACGCGACGGCTGGGGCCAACGTCCTGACTTTC

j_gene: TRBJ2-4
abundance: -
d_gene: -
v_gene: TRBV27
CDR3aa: CASSSSRAKNIQYF
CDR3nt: TGTGCCAGCAGTAGCTCAAGGGCCAAAAACATTCAGTACTTC

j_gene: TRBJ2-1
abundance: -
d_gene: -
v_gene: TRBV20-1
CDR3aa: CSASGLDGKGQFF
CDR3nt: TGCAGTGCTAGTGGGCTAGACGGGAAGGGGCAGTTCTTC

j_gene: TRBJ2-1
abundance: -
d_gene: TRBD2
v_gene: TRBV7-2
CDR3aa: CASSLEGTSSYNEQFF
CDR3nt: TGTGCCAGCAGCTTAGAGGGGACTAGCTCCTACAATGAGCAGTTCTTC

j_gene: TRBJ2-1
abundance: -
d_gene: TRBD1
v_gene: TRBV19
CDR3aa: CASSTIRGLRTGAYNEQFF
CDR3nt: TGTGCCAGTAGTACGATAAGGGGTTTAAGGACAGGGGCCTACAATGAGCAGTTCTTC

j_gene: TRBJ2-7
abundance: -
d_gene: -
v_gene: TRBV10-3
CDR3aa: CATTDNYEQYF
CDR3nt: TGTGCCACGACGGATAACTACGAGCAGTACTTC

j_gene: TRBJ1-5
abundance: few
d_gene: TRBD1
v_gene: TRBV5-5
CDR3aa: CASSTTGQGPDQPQHF
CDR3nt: TGTGCCAGCAGCACGACCGGACAGGGGCCCGATCAGCCCCAGCATTTT

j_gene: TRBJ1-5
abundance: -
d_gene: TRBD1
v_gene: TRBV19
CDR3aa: CASSTPGGDASQHF
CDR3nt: TGTGCCAGTAGTACCCCAGGGGGGGACGCGTCCCAGCATTTT

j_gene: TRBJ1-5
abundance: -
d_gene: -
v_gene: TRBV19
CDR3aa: CASSGVGNQPQHF
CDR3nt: TGTGCCAGTAGTGGGGTGGGGAATCAGCCCCAGCATTTT

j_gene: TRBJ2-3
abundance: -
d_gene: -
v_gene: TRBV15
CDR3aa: CATSRGGTYTDTQYF
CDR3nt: TGTGCCACCAGCAGAGGAGGGACTTACACAGATACGCAGTATTTT

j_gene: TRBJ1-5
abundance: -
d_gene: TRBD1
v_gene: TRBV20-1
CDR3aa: CSASKPGTGARHGQPQHF
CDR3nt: TGCAGTGCTAGTAAGCCGGGGACAGGGGCTCGCCACGGTCAGCCCCAGCATTTT

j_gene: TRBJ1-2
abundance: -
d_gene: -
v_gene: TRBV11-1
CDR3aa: CASSLASGLSGYTF
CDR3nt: TGTGCCAGCAGCTTAGCGAGTGGCCTGAGTGGCTACACCTTC

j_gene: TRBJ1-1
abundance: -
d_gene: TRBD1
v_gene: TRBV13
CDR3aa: CASRGQGVDTEAFF
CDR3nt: TGTGCCAGCCGGGGGCAGGGGGTTGACACTGAAGCTTTCTTT

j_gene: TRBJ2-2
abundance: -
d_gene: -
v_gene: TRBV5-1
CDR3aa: CASSFNTGELFF
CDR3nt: TGCGCCAGCAGCTTCAACACCGGGGAGCTGTTTTTT

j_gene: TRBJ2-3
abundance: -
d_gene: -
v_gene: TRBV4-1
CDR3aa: CASSQGASDTQYF
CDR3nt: TGCGCCAGCAGCCAGGGGGCGTCCGATACGCAGTATTTT

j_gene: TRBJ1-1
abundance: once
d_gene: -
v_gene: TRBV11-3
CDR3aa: CASSRVLWPFKSEAFF
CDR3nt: TGTGCCAGCAGCAGGGTGCTTTGGCCCTTTAAATCTGAAGCTTTCTTT

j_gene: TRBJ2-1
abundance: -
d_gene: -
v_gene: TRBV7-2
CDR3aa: CASSLEQLPNEQFF
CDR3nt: TGTGCCAGCAGCTTAGAACAACTTCCCAATGAGCAGTTCTTC

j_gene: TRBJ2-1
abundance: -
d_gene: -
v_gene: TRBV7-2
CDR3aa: CASSEYNEQFF
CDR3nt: TGTGCCAGCAGCGAATACAATGAGCAGTTCTTC

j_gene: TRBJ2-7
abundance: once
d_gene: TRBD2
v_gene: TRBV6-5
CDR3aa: CASSWTSAVSYEQYF
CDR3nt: TGTGCCAGCAGTTGGACTAGCGCCGTCTCCTACGAGCAGTACTTC

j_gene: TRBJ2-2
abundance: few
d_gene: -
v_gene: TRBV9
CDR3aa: CASSVGSTGELFF
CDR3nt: TGTGCCAGCAGCGTAGGGTCGACCGGGGAGCTGTTTTTT

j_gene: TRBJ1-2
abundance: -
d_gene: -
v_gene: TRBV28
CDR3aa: CASSLGGPYGYTF
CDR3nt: TGTGCCAGCAGTTTGGGGGGACCCTATGGCTACACCTTC

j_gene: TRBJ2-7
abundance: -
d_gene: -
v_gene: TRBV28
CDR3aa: CASSSLRLEQYF
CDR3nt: TGTGCCAGCAGTAGTCTTCGGCTCGAGCAGTACTTC

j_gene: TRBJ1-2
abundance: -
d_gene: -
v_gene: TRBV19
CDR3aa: CASSIWSSAPPRDYGYTF
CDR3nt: TGTGCCAGTAGTATATGGAGTAGTGCCCCTCCACGGGACTATGGCTACACCTTC

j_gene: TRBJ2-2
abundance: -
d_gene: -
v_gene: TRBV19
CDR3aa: CASSMRYSNTGELFF
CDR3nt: TGTGCCAGTAGTATGAGGTACTCAAACACCGGGGAGCTGTTTTTT

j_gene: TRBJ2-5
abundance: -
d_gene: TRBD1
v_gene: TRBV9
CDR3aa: CASSVSGTGLETQYF
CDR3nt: TGTGCCAGCAGCGTATCCGGGACAGGGTTGGAGACCCAGTACTTC

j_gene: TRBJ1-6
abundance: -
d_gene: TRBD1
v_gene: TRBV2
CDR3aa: CATGQGNSPLHF
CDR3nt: TGTGCCACTGGACAGGGGAATTCACCCCTCCACTTT